These 3 T cell receptor beta chains were all obtained from the same sample, sequenced in a study of shared clonotypes between healthy human individuals. Libraries were prepared by immunoSEQ multiplex PCR; TCRdb keeps only in-frame clonotypes and omits some of them. Altogether roughly 2.1 million clones are present, 85% to 95% being singletons, with the ten largest covering approximately 1.7%. CD8 cells regarded as naive lacked CD45RO, were positively chosen for CCR7, and omitted terminally differentiated effector memory CD45RA+ cells. Input material: naive CD8+ T cells from PBMCs. These TCRs come from a man between 18 and 35 years old in good health. Some clones in this sample may be carry-over from other donors' samples.

The genes are TRBV5-4 and TRBJ2-5, with 8 bases fitting TRBD2. Germline assignment: CDR1 SGHNT and CDR2 YYREEE (reference sequence). V was pared by 3 bases and J by 4 bases, with 8 bases of the junction left unmatched. This CDR3 has 15 residues. In DNA, the CDR3 is TGTGCCAGCAGCTGGAGTAGCGGGATGGGAGAGACCCAGTACTTC. Translated, it gives CASSWSSGMGETQYF.

V usage is TRBV19 and J usage is TRBJ2-7; D possibly uses TRBD1 or TRBD2 (8 bases each). This CDR3 comprises 18 residues. Germline assignment: CDR1 LNHDA and CDR2 SQIVND (reference sequence). V was trimmed by 5 bases and J by 3 bases, leaving 26 bases between them. The CDR3 DNA follows: TGTGCCAGTAGTCCCGGACAGGGAATTAGCGGGAAAGGCTACGAGCAGTACTTC. Translation: CASSPGQGISGKGYEQYF. Based on the CDR3 plus reference TRBV19 and TRBJ2-7, the full variable domain is DGGITQSPKYLFRKEGQNVTLSCEQNLNHDAMYWYRQDPGQGLRLIYYSQIVNDFQKGDIAEGYSVSREKKESFPLTVTSAQKNPTAFYLCASSPGQGISGKGYEQYFGPGTRLTVT.

The rearrangement uses TRBV28 and TRBJ2-7; 8 positions agree with TRBD1. After removal of 6 bases from V and 5 bases from J, the junction contained 9 bases not matched to a gene. Germline CDR1 MDHEN, CDR2 SYDVKM. This CDR3 has 14 residues. CDR3 DNA: TGTGCCAGCAGCAGGACAGGGAATTCTGACGAGCAGTACTTC. It translates to CASSRTGNSDEQYF.